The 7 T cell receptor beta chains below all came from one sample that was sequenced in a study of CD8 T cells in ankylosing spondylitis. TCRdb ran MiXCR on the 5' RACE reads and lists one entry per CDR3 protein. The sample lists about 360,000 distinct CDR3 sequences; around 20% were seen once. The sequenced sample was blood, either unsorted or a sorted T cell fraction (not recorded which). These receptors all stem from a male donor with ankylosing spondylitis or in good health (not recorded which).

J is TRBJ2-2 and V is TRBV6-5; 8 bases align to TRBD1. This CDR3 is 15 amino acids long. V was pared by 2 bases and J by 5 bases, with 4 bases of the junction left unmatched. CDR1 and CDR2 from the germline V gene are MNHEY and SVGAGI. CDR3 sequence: CASSYGTGWTGELFF. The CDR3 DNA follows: TGTGCCAGCAGTTACGGGACAGGTTGGACCGGGGAGCTGTTTTTT.

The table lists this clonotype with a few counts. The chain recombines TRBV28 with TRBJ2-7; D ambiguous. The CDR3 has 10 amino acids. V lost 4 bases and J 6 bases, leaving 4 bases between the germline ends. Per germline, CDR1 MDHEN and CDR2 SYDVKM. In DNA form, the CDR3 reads TGTGCCAGCAGTTCGGGCGAGCAGTACTTC. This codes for CASSSGEQYF.

CDR3 nucleotides: TGTGCCAGCAGCTTAGACTTATCTAGCACAGATACGCAGTATTTT. This encodes CASSLDLSSTDTQYF. The chain carries TRBV7-9 and TRBJ2-3; D is ambiguous. Trimming took 1 base from V and 0 from J, leaving 8 bases between them. The CDR3 covers 15 residues. Germline-derived CDR1 and CDR2 are SEHNR and FQNEAQ (reference sequence).

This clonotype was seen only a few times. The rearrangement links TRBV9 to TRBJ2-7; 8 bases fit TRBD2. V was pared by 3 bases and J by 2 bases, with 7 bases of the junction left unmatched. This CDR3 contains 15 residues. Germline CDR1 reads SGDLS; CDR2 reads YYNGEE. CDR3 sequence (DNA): TGTGCCAGCAGCGCCTTAGCGGGACCTGCCTACGAGCAGTACTTC. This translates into CASSALAGPAYEQYF.

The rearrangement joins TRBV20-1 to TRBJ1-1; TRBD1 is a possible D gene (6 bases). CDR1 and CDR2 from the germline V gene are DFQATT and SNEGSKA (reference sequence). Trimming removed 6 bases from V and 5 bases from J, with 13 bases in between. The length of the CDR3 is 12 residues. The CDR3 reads CSAYTGFTEAFF. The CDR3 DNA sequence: TGCAGTGCGTACACAGGGTTTACTGAAGCTTTCTTT.

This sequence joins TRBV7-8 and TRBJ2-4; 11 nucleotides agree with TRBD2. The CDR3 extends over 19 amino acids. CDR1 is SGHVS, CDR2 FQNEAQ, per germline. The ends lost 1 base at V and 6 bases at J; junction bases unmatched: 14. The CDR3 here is CASSLVIYPTSGEPNIQYF. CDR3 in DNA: TGTGCCAGCAGCTTAGTGATATATCCGACTAGCGGGGAACCAAACATTCAGTACTTC.

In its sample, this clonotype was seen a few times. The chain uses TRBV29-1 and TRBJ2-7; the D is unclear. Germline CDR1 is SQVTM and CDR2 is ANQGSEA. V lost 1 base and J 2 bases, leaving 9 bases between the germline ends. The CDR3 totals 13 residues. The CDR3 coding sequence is TGCAGCGTTGAAGCAGAAGGACCCTACGAGCAGTACTTC. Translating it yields CSVEAEGPYEQYF.